This section outlines one TCR beta chain sequence together with its context. This record belongs to a study of blood T cell repertoires in COVID-19. Study details: The origin of the acute and convalescent COVID-19 samples was the United States, Italy and Spain.

This CDR3 contains 15 residues. The V gene lost 6 bases and the J gene lost 0 bases, with 11 bases spanning the gap. Per the germline V gene, CDR1 is SEHNR and CDR2 is FQNEAQ (reference sequence). As handled by the study authors: The authors estimated nucleated cell counts from reference gene primer amplification. Only in-frame clones appear in the TCRdb table, and some are missing; sequencing was by immunoSEQ multiplex PCR. V, J and clone size are taken as reported in that table, and D and trimming were inferred from the DNA itself. The sample contains hundreds of thousands of clones, 85% to 90% of which appear only once.

This TCR was recovered from a woman between 18 and 29 years old with acute or convalescent COVID-19. V and J are TRBV7-9 and TRBJ1-4; tentative D call: TRBD1 (6 bases). Sequencing used peripheral blood. CDR3 sequence: CASSPGVSTNEKLFF. Here the CDR3 DNA reads TGTGCCAGCAGTCCAGGGGTCTCAACTAATGAAAAACTGTTTTTT.